The T cell receptor (beta chain) under discussion was sequenced for a study of radiotherapy plus CTLA-4 blockade in lung cancer. The protocol was immunoSEQ multiplex PCR, while the TCRdb copy is restricted to in-frame clones and leaves out a portion. Here the sample spans approximately 46,000 clones, about 85% being singletons. Trimming pared 8 bases from V and 1 base from J, leaving 10 bases between. This CDR3 is built from 13 residues. Per the germline V gene, CDR1 is ENHRY and CDR2 is SYGVKD. Sequencing used peripheral blood, obtained from a patient treated with radiotherapy plus ipilimumab. The sequence was collected from a human donor with non-small cell lung cancer whose response to radiotherapy plus ipilimumab could not be evaluated. The rearrangement joins TRBV10-3 to TRBJ2-3; D perhaps matches TRBD2 (6 bases). The CDR3 sequence: CAILASGTDTQYF. In nucleotides, the CDR3 is TGTGCCATCCTTGCTAGCGGCACAGATACGCAGTATTTT.